These 16 T cell receptor beta chains were sequenced from one sample in a study of cytomegalovirus exposure and HLA in healthy donors. 13 Jbeta primers and 60 Vbeta primers were used for the PCR. The data were produced by immunoSEQ multiplex PCR, yet TCRdb's version contains in-frame clones alone and is incomplete. The profile shows roughly 130,000 clones, roughly 77% of them singletons. The sample consisted of PBMCs. All receptors derive from a man aged 30 to 39 in good health and CMV-seronegative.

The V and J genes are TRBV4-3 and TRBJ1-2, with D possibly matching TRBD1 (5 bases). Trimming pared 0 bases from V and 5 bases from J, leaving 7 bases between. CDR3 length: 13 amino acids. Germline V gene sequence: CDR1 LGHNA, CDR2 YSLEER. The CDR3, as DNA: TGCGCCAGCAGCCAAGATCGGGGGTATGGCTACACCTTC. Translated: CASSQDRGYGYTF.

The gene calls are TRBV28 and TRBJ1-2; tentatively, D is TRBD1 (6 bases). CDR3 length equals 13 residues. Trimming stripped 8 bases from V and 4 bases from J, with 14 bases between. Germline lookup yields CDR1 MDHEN and CDR2 SYDVKM. The CDR3 here is CASRGHDFYGYTF. DNA for the CDR3: TGTGCCAGCCGGGGACACGATTTCTATGGCTACACCTTC.

This clone was observed a few times. The rearrangement links TRBV4-3 to TRBJ2-3, with D perhaps TRBD2 (5 bases). CDR1 LGHNA and CDR2 YSLEER come from the germline V gene. The CDR3 totals 13 residues. V was trimmed by 6 bases and J by 2 bases, leaving 9 bases between them. The CDR3 sequence is CASSGRVTDTQYF. The CDR3, as DNA: TGCGCCAGCAGTGGGCGGGTCACAGATACGCAGTATTTT.

This chain joins TRBV2 and TRBJ2-5; TRBD2 matches 9 bases. Germline loops: CDR1 SNHLY, CDR2 FYNNEI. The V segment lost 4 bases and the J segment 5 bases; nucleotides outside the gene matches: 5. The CDR3 covers 14 residues. CDR3 nucleotides: TGTGCCAGCAGTGTTCGCGCGGGGGGGGAGACCCAGTACTTC. Its protein is CASSVRAGGETQYF.

The chain employs TRBV5-4 and TRBJ2-1, with D possibly TRBD1 on 5 matching bases. CDR1 SGHNT and CDR2 YYREEE come from the germline V gene (reference sequence). The CDR3 length is 16 residues. V was shortened by 1 base and J by 4 bases, with 15 bases between the two germline ends. The CDR3 DNA reads TGTGCCAGCAGCTTGAAGGGAAGGGGTCCGTACAATGAGCAGTTCTTC. Its protein product is CASSLKGRGPYNEQFF.

The chain recombines TRBV20-1 with TRBJ2-5; D remains unclear. Germline V CDR1 and CDR2: DFQATT, SNEGSKA (reference sequence). The CDR3 sequence is 11 residues long. The CDR3 coding sequence is TGCAGCGTCGGAGTTCAAGAGACCCAGTACTTC. Translated, it gives CSVGVQETQYF.

The chain joins TRBV18 to TRBJ2-6; D is unclear. In germline, CDR1 is KGHSH, CDR2 LQKENI. The V end lost 0 bases, the J end lost 3 bases, and 3 bases lay between the germline ends. The CDR3 extends over 14 amino acids. CDR3 coding DNA: TGTGCCAGCTCACCACCATATGGGGCCAACGTCCTGACTTTC. Its translation: CASSPPYGANVLTF. The full variable domain, in which reference TRBV18 and TRBJ2-6 provide the parts outside the CDR3, is NAGVMQNPRHLVRRRGQEARLRCSPMKGHSHVYWYRQLPEEGLKFMVYLQKENIIDESGMPKERFSAEFPKEGPSILRIQQVVRGDSAAYFCASSPPYGANVLTFGAGSRLTVL.

This clone showed up just once. J is TRBJ1-5 and V is TRBV28; D uncertain. This CDR3 has 15 residues. V lost 7 bases to trimming and J lost 1 base, with 14 bases between them. CDR1 is MDHEN and CDR2 is SYDVKM in the germline V gene. CDR3 sequence: CASTPRRGSNQPQHF. CDR3 DNA: TGTGCCAGCACGCCCCGGAGAGGGAGCAATCAGCCCCAGCATTTT. The variable domain in full, with the rest retrieved from reference TRBV28 and TRBJ1-5, is DVKVTQSSRYLVKRTGEKVFLECVQDMDHENMFWYRQDPGLGLRLIYFSYDVKMKEKGDIPEGYSVSREKKERFSLILESASTNQTSMYLCASTPRRGSNQPQHFGDGTRLSIL.

This chain connects TRBV7-9 to TRBJ2-1; the match to TRBD2 covers 7 bases. CDR3 length: 15 amino acids. The germline gives CDR1 SEHNR, CDR2 FQNEAQ (reference sequence). Losses at the gene ends were 5 bases for V and 2 bases for J; bases not matched to a gene: 6. DNA for the CDR3: TGTGCCAGCAGCCAAAGCGGGGCCCCCTACAATGAGCAGTTCTTC. Translated: CASSQSGAPYNEQFF.

The chain has TRBV6-6 and TRBJ2-7; a possible D gene is TRBD2 (7 bases). Germline V CDR1 and CDR2: MNHNY, SVGAGI (reference sequence). Trimming took off 6 bases at V and 5 bases at J, with 17 bases between the two ends. This CDR3 has 14 amino acids. CDR3 region: CASREGGRADEQYF. For the CDR3, the DNA is TGTGCCAGCAGGGAGGGGGGGCGAGCCGACGAGCAGTACTTC.

The chain employs TRBV19 and TRBJ2-5, with TRBD2 as a possible D gene (5 bases). The CDR3 is made up of 14 amino acids. V lost 4 bases, J lost 2 bases, and 11 bases lay in between. Looked up from germline, CDR1 is LNHDA and CDR2 is SQIVND (reference sequence). This CDR3 reads CASSNLALQETQYF. CDR3 nucleotide sequence: TGTGCCAGTAGTAACTTAGCGTTACAAGAGACCCAGTACTTC. Drawing the rest from reference TRBV19 and TRBJ2-5, the complete variable domain is DGGITQSPKYLFRKEGQNVTLSCEQNLNHDAMYWYRQDPGQGLRLIYYSQIVNDFQKGDIAEGYSVSREKKESFPLTVTSAQKNPTAFYLCASSNLALQETQYFGPGTRLLVL.

This chain links TRBV19 with TRBJ1-5, with 10 bases aligning to TRBD1. Germline lookup yields CDR1 LNHDA and CDR2 SQIVND (reference sequence). The CDR3 is made up of 16 amino acids. The V gene end was trimmed by 5 bases and the J gene end by 5 bases; junction bases not matched to a gene: 9. The CDR3 nucleotides are TGTGCCAGTAGTGCCTCCGACAGGGGGCTATATCAGCCCCAGCATTTT. It specifies CASSASDRGLYQPQHF.

In this sample, this clone turned up a few times. This chain connects TRBV6-6 to TRBJ2-5; no reliable D call. The end of the DNA fits TRBJ2-7 better, so the J call may be wrong. The germline V gene encodes CDR1 MNHNY and CDR2 SVGAGI (reference sequence). The CDR3 loop spans 14 amino acids. CDR3 region: CASSYNGFSYEQYF. The CDR3, as DNA: TGTGCCAGCAGTTATAACGGGTTTTCCTACGAGCAGTACTTC.

The chain has TRBV28 and TRBJ1-2; perhaps TRBD1 as D (6 bases). The CDR3 runs 15 residues. Germline CDR1 is MDHEN and CDR2 is SYDVKM. Trimming took off 6 bases at V and 1 base at J, with 15 bases between the two ends. The CDR3 loop is CASSLEGVGNYGYTF. The CDR3, as DNA: TGTGCCAGCAGCCTTGAGGGGGTCGGTAACTATGGCTACACCTTC.

The CDR3 reads CASSLQGVYEQYF. Written as DNA, the CDR3 is TGTGCCAGCAGTCTGCAGGGGGTCTACGAGCAGTACTTC. The chain employs TRBV28 and TRBJ2-7, with 7 bases that match TRBD1. Germline trimming cut 5 bases from V and 3 bases from J; bases unmatched to any gene: 4. CDR1 is MDHEN and CDR2 is SYDVKM in the germline V gene. CDR3 size: 13 residues.

The chain links TRBV11-2 to TRBJ2-3, with TRBD2 identical over 7 bases. Germline assignment: CDR1 SGHAT and CDR2 FQNNGV. This CDR3 is 16 amino acids long. J was trimmed by 2 bases and V by 2 bases; bases with no gene match: 7. Written as DNA, the CDR3 is TGTGCCAGCAGCTTAAGCTGGGCGGGAGACACAGATACGCAGTATTTT. It translates to CASSLSWAGDTDTQYF.